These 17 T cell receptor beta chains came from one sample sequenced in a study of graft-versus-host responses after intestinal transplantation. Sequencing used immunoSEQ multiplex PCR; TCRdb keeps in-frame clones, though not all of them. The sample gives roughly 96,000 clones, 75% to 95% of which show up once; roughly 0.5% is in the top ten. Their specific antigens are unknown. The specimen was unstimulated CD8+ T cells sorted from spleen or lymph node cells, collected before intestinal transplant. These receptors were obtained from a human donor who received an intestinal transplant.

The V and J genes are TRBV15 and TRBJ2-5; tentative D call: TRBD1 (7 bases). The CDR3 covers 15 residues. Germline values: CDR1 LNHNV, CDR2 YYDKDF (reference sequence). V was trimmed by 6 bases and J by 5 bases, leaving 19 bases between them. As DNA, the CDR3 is TGTGCCACCAGGGGCAGGGGGGATTTCGGTGAGACCCAGTACTTC. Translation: CATRGRGDFGETQYF. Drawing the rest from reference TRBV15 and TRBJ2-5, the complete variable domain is DAMVIQNPRYQVTQFGKPVTLSCSQTLNHNVMYWYQQKSSQAPKLLFHYYDKDFNNEADTPDNFQSRRPNTSFCFLDIRSPGLGDTAMYLCATRGRGDFGETQYFGPGTRLLVL.

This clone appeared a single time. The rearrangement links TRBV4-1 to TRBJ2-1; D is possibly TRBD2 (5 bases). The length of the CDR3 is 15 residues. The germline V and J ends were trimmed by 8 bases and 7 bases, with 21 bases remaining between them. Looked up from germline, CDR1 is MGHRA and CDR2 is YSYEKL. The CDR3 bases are TGCGCCAGCGGCCCGAGGGTAGGTGGTGAGAATGAGCAGTTCTTC. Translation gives CASGPRVGGENEQFF.

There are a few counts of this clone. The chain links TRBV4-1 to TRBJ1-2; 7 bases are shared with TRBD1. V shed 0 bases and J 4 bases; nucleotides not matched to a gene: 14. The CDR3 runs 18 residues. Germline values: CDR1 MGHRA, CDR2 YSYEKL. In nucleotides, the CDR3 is TGCGCCAGCAGCCAAGATCTTCCCCCTTCCGGGACAGCCTATGGCTACACCTTC. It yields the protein CASSQDLPPSGTAYGYTF.

CDR3 residues: CASSFTGAEQYF. In DNA, the CDR3 is TGTGCCAGCAGTTTTACAGGGGCCGAGCAGTACTTC. The chain employs TRBV6-1 and TRBJ2-7; 7 bases align to TRBD1. The V and J ends lost 5 bases and 6 bases, in that order; junction bases with no gene match: 4. This CDR3 spans 12 amino acids. Germline values: CDR1 MNHNS, CDR2 SASEGT.

The CDR3 region has the DNA TGTGCCAGCAGGCCTGACAGCAGCTACCGTAACTATGGCTACACCTTC. Translated, it gives CASRPDSSYRNYGYTF. V and J are TRBV27 and TRBJ1-2; tentative D call: TRBD1 (5 bases). CDR3 size: 16 residues. V lost 6 bases and J lost 1, with 18 bases in between. CDR1 is MNHEY and CDR2 is SMNVEV in the germline V gene (reference sequence).

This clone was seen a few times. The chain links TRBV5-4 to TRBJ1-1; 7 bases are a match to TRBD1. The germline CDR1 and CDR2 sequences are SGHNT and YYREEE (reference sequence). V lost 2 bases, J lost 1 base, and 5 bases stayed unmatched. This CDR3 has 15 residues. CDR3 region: CASSLQGLGNTEAFF. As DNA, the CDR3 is TGTGCCAGCAGCTTACAGGGGCTAGGGAACACTGAAGCTTTCTTT.

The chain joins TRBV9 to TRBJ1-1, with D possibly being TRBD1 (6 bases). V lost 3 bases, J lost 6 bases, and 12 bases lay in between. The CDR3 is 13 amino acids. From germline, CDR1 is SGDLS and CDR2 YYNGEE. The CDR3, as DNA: TGTGCCAGCAGCGCAGGGGCGTGGGCTGAAGCTTTCTTT. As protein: CASSAGAWAEAFF.

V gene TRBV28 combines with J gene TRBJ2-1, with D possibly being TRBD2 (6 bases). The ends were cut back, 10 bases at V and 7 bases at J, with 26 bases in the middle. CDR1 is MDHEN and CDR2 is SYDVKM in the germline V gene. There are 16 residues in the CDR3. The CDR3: CATGSLGSYGSNEQFF. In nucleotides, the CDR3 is TGTGCCACCGGGAGCTTAGGGTCTTATGGGTCTAATGAGCAGTTCTTC.

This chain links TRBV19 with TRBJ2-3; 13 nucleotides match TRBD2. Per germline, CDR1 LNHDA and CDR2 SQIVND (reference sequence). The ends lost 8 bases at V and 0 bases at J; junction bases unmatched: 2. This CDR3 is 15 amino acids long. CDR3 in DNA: TGTGCCAGTTTGGGACTAGCGGGAAGCACAGATACGCAGTATTTT. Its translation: CASLGLAGSTDTQYF.

The CDR3 is CASSLGGSPLHF. CDR3 DNA: TGTGCCAGCAGCTTAGGCGGTTCACCCCTCCACTTT. V and J are TRBV11-2 and TRBJ1-6; no firm D call. The CDR3 length is 12 residues. Germline-derived CDR1 and CDR2 are SGHAT and FQNNGV. The V and J ends lost 1 base and 9 bases respectively, with 4 bases between them.

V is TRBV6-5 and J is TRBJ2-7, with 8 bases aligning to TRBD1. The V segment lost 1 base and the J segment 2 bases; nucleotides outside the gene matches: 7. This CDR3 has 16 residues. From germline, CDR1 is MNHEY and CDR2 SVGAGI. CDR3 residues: CASSYFPGQVAYEQYF. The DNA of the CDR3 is TGTGCCAGCAGTTACTTTCCGGGACAGGTGGCCTACGAGCAGTACTTC.

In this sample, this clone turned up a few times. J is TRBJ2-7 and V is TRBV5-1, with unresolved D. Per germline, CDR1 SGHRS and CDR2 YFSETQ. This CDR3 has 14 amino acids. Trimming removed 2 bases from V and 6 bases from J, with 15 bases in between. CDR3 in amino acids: CASSFRFFSAEQYF. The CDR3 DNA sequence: TGCGCCAGCAGCTTCAGGTTTTTCTCAGCCGAGCAGTACTTC.

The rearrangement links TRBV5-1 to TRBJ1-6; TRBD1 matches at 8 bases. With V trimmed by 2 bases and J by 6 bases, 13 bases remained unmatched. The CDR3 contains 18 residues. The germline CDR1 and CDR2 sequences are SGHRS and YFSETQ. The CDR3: CASSLKDPRTGRNSPLHF. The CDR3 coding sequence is TGCGCCAGCAGCTTAAAAGACCCGAGGACAGGGCGTAATTCACCCCTCCACTTT.

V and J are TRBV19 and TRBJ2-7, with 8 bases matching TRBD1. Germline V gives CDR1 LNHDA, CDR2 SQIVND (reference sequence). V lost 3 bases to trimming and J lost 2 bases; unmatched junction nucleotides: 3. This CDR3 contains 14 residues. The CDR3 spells CASSIQGATYEQYF. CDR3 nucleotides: TGTGCCAGTAGTATTCAGGGGGCGACCTACGAGCAGTACTTC.

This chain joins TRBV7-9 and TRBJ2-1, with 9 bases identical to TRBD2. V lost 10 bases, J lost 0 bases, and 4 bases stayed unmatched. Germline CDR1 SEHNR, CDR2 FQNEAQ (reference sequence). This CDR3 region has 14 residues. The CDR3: CANAGGSSYNEQFF. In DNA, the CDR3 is TGTGCCAATGCGGGGGGGAGCTCCTACAATGAGCAGTTCTTC.

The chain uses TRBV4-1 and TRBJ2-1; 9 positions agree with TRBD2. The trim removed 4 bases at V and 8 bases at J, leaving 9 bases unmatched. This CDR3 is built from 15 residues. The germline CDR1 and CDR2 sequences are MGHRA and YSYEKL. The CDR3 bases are TGCGCCAGCAGCCTTCAGGGACTAGCTATCGATGAGCAGTTCTTC. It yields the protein CASSLQGLAIDEQFF.

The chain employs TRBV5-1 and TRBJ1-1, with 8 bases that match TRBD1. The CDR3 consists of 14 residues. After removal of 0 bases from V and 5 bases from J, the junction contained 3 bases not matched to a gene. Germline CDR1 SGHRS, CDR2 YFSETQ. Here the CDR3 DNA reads TGCGCCAGCAGCTTGGTGACAGGGGAAACTGAAGCTTTCTTT. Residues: CASSLVTGETEAFF.